The present T cell receptor beta chain was sequenced within a study of sequential checkpoint blockade in melanoma. Turning to the study itself: First-line arms were nivolumab then ipilimumab, or the reverse, randomized 1:1. Maintenance nivolumab came after either treatment sequence.

This CDR3 contains 16 residues. Germline V gives CDR1 SGDLS, CDR2 YYNGEE. V lost 0 bases and J 2 bases, leaving 13 bases between the germline ends. Sequencing was performed with immunoSEQ multiplex PCR; in TCRdb, only in-frame clones are kept and a portion is missing. The table shows 25,000 to 35,000 clones, with around nine tenths occurring only once. In this sample, this clone turned up a few times. The treatment is: randomized to nivolumab then ipilimumab (arm A) or the reverse (arm B). DNA-damaging chemotherapy had not been given to any patient beforehand. The origin of this receptor is a human donor with melanoma. The sequencing used CD8+ T cells sorted from blood (inferred from file names), collected from a patient given nivolumab and ipilimumab in sequence. This sequence joins TRBV9 and TRBJ2-3; no clear D. CDR3 in DNA: TGTGCCAGCAGCGTAGGCACGAGAACCCTCACAGATACGCAGTATTTT. This encodes CASSVGTRTLTDTQYF. The full variable domain, its missing parts supplied by reference TRBV9 and TRBJ2-3, is DSGVTQTPKHLITATGQRVTLRCSPRSGDLSVYWYQQSLDQGLQFLIQYYNGEERAKGNILERFSAQQFPDLHSELNLSSLELGDSALYFCASSVGTRTLTDTQYFGPGTRLTVL.